This T cell receptor beta chain was identified in a study of cytomegalovirus exposure and HLA in healthy donors (dated by TCRdb to 2017 to 2019). Study-level background: According to an earlier analysis of around 600 of the donors, about 180 million T cells yielded roughly 110 million unique TCR beta sequences and 250 to 350 Gb of sequence data. Genome-wide SNP genotypes for about 55% of the 666 donors were used in a later genetic analysis, which treated that subset as a discovery cohort. An early release covering 550 to 650 HLA-typed donors comprised around 300 gigabases of sequencing data and tens of millions of unique TCR sequences. The number of donors typed differed by locus, with about 629-640 for A, B, C, DRB1 and DQB1, around 500 for DQA1, under 610 for DPA1, and over 400 for DPB1. To study patterns of TCR occurrence, a later analysis re-analyzed previously published TCR beta repertoires from several hundred donors and added high-resolution HLA genotyping. HLA typing covered class I and class II loci at four-digit resolution. The study was designed to test whether signatures of past pathogen exposure could be identified by cataloging public T cell receptors. The study used immunosequencing to profile the T cell repertoires of around 600 subjects and linked those repertoires to cytomegalovirus serostatus. Of the 300 to 500 genotyped donors, roughly 80% were placed in the genetic ancestry cluster associated with self-reported Caucasian donors. Donor age, sex, ethnicity and CMV serostatus were compiled alongside the repertoire data. To predict cytomegalovirus infection status, the study combined high-throughput TCR immunosequencing, statistical association of individual TCRs with disease status, and machine learning. In addition to the first cohort of 650 to 800 subjects, a separate validation cohort of 120 different subjects was used. In the later analysis, no new phenotypic data were used to find candidate immune exposures; instead, reliance was placed on TCR beta sequences and their occurrence across donors. Among 300 to 450 genotyped donors of the cohort, an average of approximately 240,000 unique TCR beta nucleotide sequences were sequenced per donor, 15% to 20% of them non-productive. An earlier analysis of 587 of the donors used high-throughput TCR beta sequencing to judge whether each TCR beta V gene segment behaved as functional or pseudogenic. Every discovery cohort repertoire had been produced on one sequencing platform. Because of strong linkage in the cohort, roughly five DR-DQ haplotypes were treated as single units for association and clustering. Results and caveats for the whole study, not just this receptor: In a later analysis, most CMV-associated TCR beta chains were found to appear HLA-restricted, with HLA associations seemingly driven largely by CMV exposure. In a later analysis, several top co-occurrence clusters were reported to appear linked to parvovirus B19, influenza, CMV and Epstein-Barr virus. Linkage disequilibrium might explain the correlated functional status among segregating V segments, but an unknown experimental factor could not be ruled out. Compared with equally common non-associated chains, HLA-associated TCR beta chains in a later analysis were more clonally expanded and had lower generation probabilities. Because HLA typing was missing for some donors at each locus, association tests included only the typed subset. Cytomegalovirus status was reported to be diagnosed by the classifier with high specificity and sensitivity in both the original and validation cohorts. This cohort had only TCR beta chains sequenced, and the lack of alpha or paired-chain data limited which features could be detected. A further reported finding was that TCR beta sequences accurately predicted the HLA-A and HLA-B alleles for most subjects in the first cohort. In a later genetic analysis, a missense DCLRE1C variant was associated with V-gene and J-gene trimming of TCR beta chains, and the association was replicated in an independent cohort. When HLA alleles, especially DR and DQ, strongly co-occurred, attributing TCR associations to individual alleles was difficult. Compared with the roughly 600-donor mean, donors in an Asian-associated ancestry cluster had fewer N-insertions in productive TCRs, according to a later genetic analysis. Three of the identified cytomegalovirus-associated TCR beta chains were confirmed in vitro to be specific for cytomegalovirus antigens. In a later analysis, TCR association rates were found to vary across HLA loci, with the most associated TCRs seen for DRB1 alleles and the fewest for HLA-C alleles. Some IMGT-functional V segments, including TRBV6-2 and TRBV6-3, could not be distinguished by the 87-base-pair reads and were therefore excluded. CMV serostatus was the only immune exposure information available for the cohort. A cluster of highly shared sequence variants was judged likely to be a technical artifact of the sequencing pipeline. The authors suggested that the approach could potentially be generalized to other disease states and immunological phenotypes. At a false discovery rate of 0.05, a later analysis linked about 16,000 TCR beta sequences to specific HLA alleles. In an earlier analysis of around 600 of the donors, most TCR beta V segments were observed in productive rearrangements about 90% or about 30% of the time, broadly matching IMGT annotations. The study gave a list of under 200 TCR beta chains associated with cytomegalovirus. The presence/absence analyses assumed that sequencing depth was roughly uniform across donors, and that assumption may not be true. Most TCR sequences were seen in very few donors, while some public TCRs were found in many individuals. Because counts were too low, about 18 rarely observed V segments, including chromosome 9 orphons, were left out of the earlier analysis of 500 to 750 of the donors.

The library was obtained by the immunoSEQ multiplex PCR assay. A mixture of 60 forward primers for TCR Vbeta segments and 13 reverse primers for TCR Jbeta segments was used in the multiplex PCR. The CDR3 region of rearranged TCR beta genes was amplified from genomic DNA by a multiplex PCR assay. On the Illumina HiSeq System, the amplified TCR beta libraries were sequenced as 87-base-pair reads. The source study handled its data this way. A later analysis counted approximately 74 million unique TCR beta chains across the 500 to 850 repertoires, and some 12 million of these chains were shared by at least two donors. Raw reads were error-corrected and collapsed into unique sequences by a nearest-neighbor algorithm in which closely related sequences were merged to remove PCR and sequencing errors. To assign V, D and J gene segments, CDR3 sequences were aligned to IMGT reference sequences. For a sequence to be retained, a match of at least six nucleotides to both a V gene segment and a J gene segment was required. A rearrangement counted as productive if the CDR3 had no stop codons and remained in frame with V and J, and every other rearrangement counted as non-productive. CDR3 was defined according to IMGT convention as the region running from the second conserved V-encoded cysteine to the conserved J-encoded phenylalanine. Sequences without an unambiguous match to a single V gene segment were excluded from the earlier analysis of almost 600 of the donors. An earlier analysis of a few hundred of the donors called V segments functional above 56.7% productive rearrangements and segregating when the between-donor standard deviation exceeded 5%. A statistical classification framework was built to diagnose cytomegalovirus status from the catalog of TCR beta chain sequences. In a later analysis, V and J genes were assigned by comparing TCR nucleotide sequences against IMGT/GENE-DB human TR gene sequences. A later analysis assigned CDR3 sequences and most-parsimonious VDJ recombination scenarios with the TCRdist pipeline. A later analysis defined each TCR beta chain by its CDR3 amino acid sequence plus V-gene family, and excluded reads lacking a unique V-gene family. In a later analysis, 450 to 600 highly shared, low-generation-probability nucleotide sequences were removed to address suspected cross-contamination and a sequencing artifact. For each public chain, a later analysis derived a clonal expansion index from normalized ranks of inferred template counts within each repertoire. In a later analysis, generation probabilities were computed with a VDJ recombination model fitted to out-of-frame rearrangements, and the resulting probabilities were checked against IGoR. In a later analysis, hypergeometric tests were used to score TCR-TCR, TCR-HLA and TCR-CMV co-occurrence, with a repertoire-size bias correction applied to TCR pairs. A later analysis estimated false discovery rates by permuting HLA or CMV assignments 20 times. In a later analysis, co-occurring TCRs were grouped using DBSCAN, with TCRdist sequence similarity added in when clustering inside HLA-allele-positive subsets. Co-occurrence clustering excluded repertoires with fewer than 30,000 or more than 120,000 public chains, plus five with anomalous nucleotide sharing. Imported from immuneACCESS, the table was reduced by TCRdb to in-frame sequences with V and J called. These copies leave out some clones; in studies compared against another copy, an unresolved V gene accounts for under half, and the cause of the remainder is not known. The V and J calls and clone size were taken over from that table, and D and trimming were inferred from the DNA. This specimen's table enumerates about 130,000 clones. Over 1.5% of the sample belongs to the ten largest clones.

The cohort was made up of approximately 670 healthy bone marrow donors. All cohort members were sampled while nominally healthy, although unrecorded immune exposures were likely present. The donor tested CMV seropositive and was one of the 289 seropositive cohort members. Each donor provided a peripheral blood sample, and peripheral blood mononuclear cells were used for TCR beta sequencing. The Qiagen DNeasy Blood Extraction Kit was used to extract genomic DNA from the blood cell samples. The CDR3 measures 15 amino acids from cysteine to phenylalanine. The only DNA kept is the CDR3, 45 bases in frame from the first base. From the germline V gene (reference sequence), CDR1 is MNHEY and CDR2 is SMNVEV. V is clipped by 7 bases and J by 5 bases, and the sequence between their germline boundaries is 20 bases long. Comments on this clone: Its binding antigen is unknown.

The receptor was isolated from a woman in her forties in good health and CMV-seropositive. The sequenced sample was PBMCs. The chain couples TRBV27 to TRBJ1-1, with TRBD1 as a weak D call on 5 bases. CDR3 region: CASKGSALTRTEAFF. The DNA sequence follows: TGTGCCAGCAAGGGGTCAGCCTTGACTCGGACTGAAGCTTTCTTT.